This T cell receptor (beta chain) was profiled in a study of CD4 T cells in relation to SARS-CoV-2 and coronaviruses. General study findings and limits: No crossreactivity against non-spike viral proteins was tested here.

CD4+ T cells from unexposed donors were obtained before the COVID-19 pandemic (2011-2018). After more than eight days of culture, CD4+ T cells were isolated. Points on this clone: Its antigen is still unknown.

This CDR3 comprises 14 residues. With 3 bases removed from V and 0 bases from J, the gap between germline ends came to 9 bases. Germline V gene sequence: CDR1 SQVTM, CDR2 ANQGSEA. The repertoire was sequenced with immunoSEQ multiplex PCR; TCRdb's copy has only in-frame clones and lacks some. The sample has tens of thousands of clones; around 68% are singletons. The J gene is TRBJ1-3, the V gene TRBV29-1; D is unclear. The TCR originated in a human donor in good health. Input material: CD4+ T cells from PBMCs, cultured in vitro. CDR3 sequence: CSVEAPNSGNTIYF. CDR3 DNA sequence: TGCAGCGTTGAGGCCCCAAACTCTGGAAACACCATATATTTT.